The subject of this entry is one TCR beta chain. This sample stems from a study of T cell responses to AZD1222 COVID-19 vaccine. The table came from immunoSEQ multiplex PCR; TCRdb's copy has only in-frame clones and leaves some out. The table lists approximately 180,000 clones, more than 80% of them singletons. Trimming left V 0 bases short and J 8 bases short, with 16 bases between. This CDR3 is built from 15 residues. The germline CDR1 and CDR2 sequences are SGDLS and YYNGEE. The gene calls are TRBV9 and TRBJ2-3; possible D gene TRBD2, 5 bases. This specimen consisted of peripheral blood, obtained 28 days after the second dose of the MenACWY control vaccine. The receptor was derived from an adult who received the MenACWY meningococcal vaccine as a control. Here the CDR3 DNA reads TGTGCCAGCAGCGTAGGTCCCTCGTACGGAGGTACGCAGTATTTT. Translating it yields CASSVGPSYGGTQYF. Variable domain in full (rest from reference TRBV9 and TRBJ2-3): DSGVTQTPKHLITATGQRVTLRCSPRSGDLSVYWYQQSLDQGLQFLIQYYNGEERAKGNILERFSAQQFPDLHSELNLSSLELGDSALYFCASSVGPSYGGTQYFGPGTRLTVL.